The 32 T cell receptor beta chains below were found in one sample sequenced in a study of shared clonotypes between healthy human individuals. The naive CD8 population came from CD45RO-negative cells selected for CCR7, without terminally differentiated effector memory CD45RA+ cells. The protocol was immunoSEQ multiplex PCR, while the TCRdb copy is restricted to in-frame clones and leaves out a portion. The sample yields approximately 600,000 clones, approximately 95% seen once. The sample comprised naive CD8+ T cells sorted from blood. These receptors all come from a woman aged 25 to 39 in good health.

Only one count was recorded for this clone. This chain joins TRBV27 and TRBJ2-7; 11 bases line up with TRBD2. There are 14 residues in the CDR3. V gave up 6 bases and J gave up 3 bases; unmatched junction bases: 4. The germline CDR1 and CDR2 sequences are MNHEY and SMNVEV (reference sequence). The CDR3 protein is CASSIAGGHYEQYF. The CDR3 coding sequence is TGTGCCAGCAGCATAGCGGGAGGGCACTACGAGCAGTACTTC.

This rearrangement joins TRBV5-8 to TRBJ2-7; the D is unclear. The V end was cut by 4 bases, the J end by 5 bases, with 7 bases between. Per the germline V gene, CDR1 is SGHTS and CDR2 is YDEGEE. This CDR3 is built from 11 residues. For the CDR3, the DNA is TGTGCCAGCAGCCCAGGAAACGAGCAGTACTTC. Its translation is CASSPGNEQYF.

To note about this clone: Distinct nucleotide sequences in the sample also encode this CDR3. V gene TRBV19 combines with J gene TRBJ2-7, with 7 bases aligning to TRBD1. V shed 5 bases, J shed 3 bases, and the junction held 7 bases outside the gene matches. CDR1 LNHDA and CDR2 SQIVND come from the germline V gene (reference sequence). The CDR3 is made up of 14 amino acids. The CDR3 DNA reads TGTGCCAGTAGTCCCGGTGCAGGGGGCTACGAGCAGTACTTC. It encodes CASSPGAGGYEQYF.

The chain is built from TRBV28 and TRBJ2-7; maybe TRBD2 (6 bases). This CDR3 has 14 amino acids. The germline CDR1 and CDR2 sequences are MDHEN and SYDVKM. Between the trimmed V and J ends, which lost 2 bases and 1 base, there was a span of 9 bases. This CDR3 reads CASSLPGDSYEQYF. The CDR3 nucleotides read TGTGCCAGCAGTTTACCGGGAGATTCCTACGAGCAGTACTTC.

The chain recombines TRBV29-1 with TRBJ2-5; possibly TRBD1 or TRBD2 for D (5 bases each). The V gene lost 4 bases and the J gene lost 5 bases, with 17 bases spanning the gap. The germline V gene has CDR1 SQVTM and CDR2 ANQGSEA. There are 14 residues in the CDR3. The chain's CDR3 is CSVVGGNYGETQYF. CDR3 coding DNA: TGCAGCGTTGTTGGGGGAAATTATGGGGAGACCCAGTACTTC.

The chain employs TRBV28 and TRBJ1-5; D not certain. V lost 3 bases to trimming and J lost 5 bases, with 11 bases between them. Germline V gives CDR1 MDHEN, CDR2 SYDVKM. This CDR3 has 14 residues. The CDR3 sequence is CASSFLREDQPQHF. The CDR3 coding sequence is TGTGCCAGCAGTTTTTTAAGGGAGGATCAGCCCCAGCATTTT.

Comments on this clone: The same CDR3 arises from other DNA sequences in this sample as well. The chain has TRBV5-1 and TRBJ2-7; D may be TRBD2 (6 bases). Trimming pared 5 bases from V and 0 bases from J, leaving 15 bases between. The germline gives CDR1 SGHRS, CDR2 YFSETQ. This CDR3 comprises 15 residues. CDR3 coding DNA: TGCGCCAGCAGTCCCTCTGGAGGGAGCTCCTACGAGCAGTACTTC. Its protein product is CASSPSGGSSYEQYF.

The CDR3 bases are TGTGCCACCCAGGGCCCGGCGGGATACGAGCAGTACTTC. Its protein is CATQGPAGYEQYF. This sequence joins TRBV19 and TRBJ2-7, with D perhaps matching TRBD2 (6 bases). V was cut by 10 bases and J by 4 bases, with 17 bases left in between. The CDR3 runs to 13 residues. CDR1 and CDR2 (germline): LNHDA, SQIVND (reference sequence).

This chain joins TRBV28 and TRBJ2-7; weak D call: TRBD1 (5 bases). CDR1 and CDR2 from the germline V gene are MDHEN and SYDVKM. The V end lost 2 bases, the J end lost 5 bases, and 13 bases lay between the germline ends. CDR3 length: 14 residues. This CDR3 is CASSLRGPGHEQYF. DNA for the CDR3: TGTGCCAGCAGTTTAAGGGGCCCAGGACACGAGCAGTACTTC.

The chain uses TRBV27 and TRBJ2-1; 8 positions agree with TRBD2. The J segment lost 5 bases and the V segment lost 2 bases, leaving 5 bases of the junction unmatched. This CDR3 has 15 amino acids. CDR1 is MNHEY, CDR2 SMNVEV, per germline (reference sequence). In DNA form, the CDR3 reads TGTGCCAGCAGTTTAAGCGGGAGTATCCACAATGAGCAGTTCTTC. It is translated as CASSLSGSIHNEQFF.

The chain recombines TRBV10-2 with TRBJ2-7, with 12 nucleotides matching TRBD2. CDR3 size: 15 residues. Germline CDR1 reads WSHSY; CDR2 reads SAAADI. J lost 5 bases, V lost 2 bases, and 4 bases had no gene match. The CDR3 DNA sequence: TGCGCCAGCAGTGAGCCCCGGACTAGCGGGAACGAGCAGTACTTC. Translating gives CASSEPRTSGNEQYF.

This clone appeared a single time. The V gene is TRBV28, the J gene TRBJ2-7; 11 bases match TRBD2. Germline CDR1 reads MDHEN; CDR2 reads SYDVKM. V lost 6 bases and J lost 3; bases outside the gene matches: 10. The CDR3 spans 16 residues. CDR3 region: CASRPSLAGEVYEQYF. Here the CDR3 DNA reads TGTGCCAGCAGGCCCTCACTAGCGGGAGAGGTCTACGAGCAGTACTTC.

The chain combines TRBV28 with TRBJ1-2, with D unresolved. Germline V gives CDR1 MDHEN, CDR2 SYDVKM. The CDR3 is 14 residues long. V dropped 8 bases and J dropped 6 bases, with 19 bases sitting between them. CDR3: CASGGLGSEDGYTF. The CDR3 DNA is TGTGCCAGCGGCGGGTTGGGGAGCGAGGATGGCTACACCTTC.

The genes are TRBV2 and TRBJ2-1; 9 bases are shared with TRBD1. The CDR3 covers 12 residues. Germline-derived CDR1 and CDR2 are SNHLY and FYNNEI. J lost 8 bases, V lost 10 bases, and 6 bases had no gene match. CDR3 sequence: CATRQGEDEQFF. The CDR3 bases are TGTGCCACCAGACAGGGGGAGGATGAGCAGTTCTTC.

This rearrangement joins TRBV2 to TRBJ2-7; D gene uncertain. CDR3 size: 13 residues. Germline V gives CDR1 SNHLY, CDR2 FYNNEI. V lost 0 bases, J lost 2 bases, and 5 bases lay in between. The CDR3 nucleotides read TGTGCCAGCAGTGAAGCCCACCCCTACGAGCAGTACTTC. As protein: CASSEAHPYEQYF.

The rearrangement links TRBV28 to TRBJ2-7; D is possibly TRBD2 (9 bases). CDR3 length equals 18 residues. Per germline, CDR1 MDHEN and CDR2 SYDVKM. The V end was cut by 6 bases, the J end by 3 bases, with 27 bases between. CDR3 nucleotides: TGTGCCAGCAGGACCGGGACAGGCGGCGGGAGGGCAAACTACGAGCAGTACTTC. Protein product: CASRTGTGGGRANYEQYF. The complete variable domain, with remaining parts taken from reference TRBV28 and TRBJ2-7, reads DVKVTQSSRYLVKRTGEKVFLECVQDMDHENMFWYRQDPGLGLRLIYFSYDVKMKEKGDIPEGYSVSREKKERFSLILESASTNQTSMYLCASRTGTGGGRANYEQYFGPGTRLTVT.

A few counts support this clone. The chain employs TRBV28 and TRBJ1-2; 12 positions agree with TRBD1. Germline assignment: CDR1 MDHEN and CDR2 SYDVKM. CDR3 length: 15 residues. The V and J ends lost 6 bases and 8 bases, in that order; junction bases with no gene match: 10. CDR3 sequence: CASRKVGTGGDGYTF. Written as DNA, the CDR3 is TGTGCCAGCAGGAAAGTAGGGACAGGGGGCGACGGCTACACCTTC.

The chain uses TRBV7-9 and TRBJ2-7; D not certain. The V end lost 1 base, the J end lost 5 bases, and 6 bases lay between the germline ends. Germline V gene sequence: CDR1 SEHNR, CDR2 FQNEAQ (reference sequence). The CDR3 loop spans 12 amino acids. The CDR3 coding sequence is TGTGCCAGCAGCTTAGGCCACCACGAGCAGTACTTC. Translation: CASSLGHHEQYF.

The chain links TRBV15 to TRBJ2-5, with D perhaps matching TRBD2 (5 bases). Deletions cut 3 bases from V and 10 bases from J, with 15 bases between. There are 13 residues in the CDR3. In germline, CDR1 is LNHNV, CDR2 YYDKDF (reference sequence). The CDR3 reads CATSSTEKRLQYF. The CDR3, as DNA: TGTGCCACCAGCAGCACCGAAAAGCGGCTCCAGTACTTC.

This clone appeared a single time. This chain joins TRBV27 and TRBJ1-2; D not resolved. Trimming took off 5 bases at V and 5 bases at J, with 12 bases between the two ends. The CDR3 loop spans 13 amino acids. Germline-derived CDR1 and CDR2 are MNHEY and SMNVEV (reference sequence). CDR3 coding DNA: TGTGCCAGCAGTCCGGTGAGAGGGTATGGCTACACCTTC. Protein sequence: CASSPVRGYGYTF.

The chain recombines TRBV30 with TRBJ2-5; perhaps TRBD2 as D (5 bases). Judging by the DNA end, TRBJ2-7 fits better; the J call may be wrong. The CDR3 is 14 amino acids. CDR1 and CDR2 from the germline V gene are GTSNPN and SVGIG (reference sequence). The CDR3, as DNA: TGTGCCTGGAGTACTGCGGGTTTAATTTACGAGCAGTACTTC. As protein: CAWSTAGLIYEQYF.

This clone was recorded once. The rearrangement links TRBV13 to TRBJ2-1, with 7 bases that match TRBD1. The trim removed 5 bases at V and 4 bases at J, leaving 5 bases unmatched. The CDR3 spans 14 residues. The germline gives CDR1 PRHDT, CDR2 FYEKMQ (reference sequence). The CDR3 here is CASSARDRYNEQFF. As DNA, the CDR3 is TGTGCCAGCAGCGCCCGGGACAGATACAATGAGCAGTTCTTC.

V usage is TRBV28 and J usage is TRBJ2-2; D possibly corresponds to TRBD1 (5 bases). Germline CDR1 MDHEN, CDR2 SYDVKM. Deletions cut 3 bases from V and 1 base from J, with 9 bases between. The CDR3 covers 15 residues. CDR3 loop: CASSFLGENTGELFF. In nucleotides, the CDR3 is TGTGCCAGCAGTTTTTTAGGGGAGAACACCGGGGAGCTGTTTTTT.

Of note for this clone: This specimen includes other DNA sequences encoding the same CDR3. The rearrangement joins TRBV7-9 to TRBJ2-7; 9 bases map to TRBD1. The CDR3 sequence is 13 residues long. The germline gives CDR1 SEHNR, CDR2 FQNEAQ (reference sequence). Trimming cost V 5 bases and J 2 bases; bases outside gene matches: 1. The CDR3 sequence: CASSRDRAYEQYF. The CDR3 DNA follows: TGTGCCAGCAGCCGGGACAGGGCCTACGAGCAGTACTTC.

The V gene is TRBV4-1, the J gene TRBJ2-1; D ambiguous. V dropped 1 base and J dropped 8 bases, with 9 bases sitting between them. This CDR3 has 13 residues. Germline V gives CDR1 MGHRA, CDR2 YSYEKL. The DNA for the CDR3 is TGCGCCAGCAGCCAAGTGGAAGGGCATGAGCAGTTCTTC. It translates to CASSQVEGHEQFF.

A single count supports this clone. The J gene is TRBJ1-5, the V gene TRBV28, with unresolved D. V lost 5 bases, J lost 0 bases, and 11 bases lay in between. CDR1 is MDHEN and CDR2 is SYDVKM in the germline V gene. The CDR3 contains 15 residues. CDR3 bases: TGTGCCAGCAGTCCCCTCCCGTATAGCAATCAGCCCCAGCATTTT. Its protein is CASSPLPYSNQPQHF.

This chain's CDR3 is CASSLRRTGETDTQYF. The CDR3, as DNA: TGTGCCAGCAGCCTAAGACGGACAGGGGAAACAGATACGCAGTATTTT. The chain has TRBV13 and TRBJ2-3; 9 nucleotides match TRBD1. The J segment lost 3 bases and the V segment lost 5 bases, leaving 9 bases of the junction unmatched. CDR3 size: 16 residues. Germline V gives CDR1 PRHDT, CDR2 FYEKMQ (reference sequence).

There are a few counts of this clone. The V call is TRBV2, the J call TRBJ1-4; the D gene is possibly TRBD1 (5 bases). This CDR3 contains 14 residues. V gave up 8 bases and J gave up 6 bases, with 16 bases separating them. CDR1 is SNHLY and CDR2 is FYNNEI in the germline V gene. The CDR3 region has the DNA TGTGCCAGCCGAAAGTGGGGGTACGATGAAAAACTGTTTTTT. Translating gives CASRKWGYDEKLFF.

The chain couples TRBV2 to TRBJ1-1, with D perhaps TRBD1 (5 bases). The CDR3 length is 14 residues. Per the germline V gene, CDR1 is SNHLY and CDR2 is FYNNEI. The V end was cut by 6 bases, the J end by 0 bases, with 11 bases between. CDR3 residues: CASSAGHLNTEAFF. The CDR3 DNA sequence: TGTGCCAGCAGCGCCGGACACCTGAACACTGAAGCTTTCTTT.

J is TRBJ1-5 and V is TRBV28; 9 nucleotides align to TRBD1. CDR1 is MDHEN, CDR2 SYDVKM, per germline. J gave up 5 bases and V 4 bases, and 6 bases lay outside the gene matches. The CDR3 has 15 residues. CDR3 DNA: TGTGCCAGCAGTTGGGACAGGGAACGGGATCAGCCCCAGCATTTT. Its translation: CASSWDRERDQPQHF.

This sequence joins TRBV4-1 and TRBJ1-4, with a weak D call TRBD1 (5 bases). Germline V CDR1 and CDR2: MGHRA, YSYEKL. The CDR3 covers 15 residues. Trimming left V 3 bases short and J 0 bases short, with 8 bases between. The CDR3 reads CASSQQGATNEKLFF. In nucleotides, the CDR3 is TGCGCCAGCAGCCAGCAAGGGGCAACTAATGAAAAACTGTTTTTT.

V usage is TRBV7-9 and J usage is TRBJ2-5; 12 bases line up with TRBD1. The CDR3 is 14 residues long. Germline assignment: CDR1 SEHNR and CDR2 FQNEAQ (reference sequence). The junction had 2 bases not matched to a gene; V was cut back by 5 bases and J by 4 bases. The CDR3 bases are TGTGCCAGCAGCGGGGGACAGGGGGCAGAGACCCAGTACTTC. This translates into CASSGGQGAETQYF.